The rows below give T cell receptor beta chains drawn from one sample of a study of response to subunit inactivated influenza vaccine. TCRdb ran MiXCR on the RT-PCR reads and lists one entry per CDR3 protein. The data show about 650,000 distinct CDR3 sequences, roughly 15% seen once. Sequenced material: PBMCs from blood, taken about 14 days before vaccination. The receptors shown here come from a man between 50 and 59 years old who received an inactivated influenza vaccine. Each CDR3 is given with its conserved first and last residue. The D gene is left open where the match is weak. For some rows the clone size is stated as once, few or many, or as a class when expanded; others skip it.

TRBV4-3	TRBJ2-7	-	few	CASSQGSGIPYEQYF	TGCGCCAGCAGCCAAGGATCAGGGATTCCCTACGAGCAGTACTTC
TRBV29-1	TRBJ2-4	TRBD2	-	CSARGGGSRIQYF	TGCAGCGCCCGGGGGGGAGGGAGTCGCATTCAGTACTTC
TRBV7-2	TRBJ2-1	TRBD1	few	CASSLGQGVGGEQFF	TGTGCCAGCAGCTTAGGGCAGGGGGTTGGGGGTGAGCAGTTCTTC
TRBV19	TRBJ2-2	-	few	CASGLLRTGELFF	TGTGCCAGTGGACTTCTCCGCACCGGGGAGCTGTTTTTT
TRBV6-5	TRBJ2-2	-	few	CASSYGVRTGELFF	TGTGCCAGCAGTTACGGGGTACGCACCGGGGAGCTGTTTTTT
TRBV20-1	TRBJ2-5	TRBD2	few	CSATLLAGIPFQETQYF	TGCAGTGCTACTCTACTAGCGGGAATACCATTTCAAGAGACCCAGTACTTC
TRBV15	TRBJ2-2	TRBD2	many	CATSRERGFNTGELFF	TGTGCCACCAGCAGGGAGCGGGGGTTCAACACCGGGGAGCTGTTTTTT
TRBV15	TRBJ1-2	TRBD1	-	CATSSIQGTGLDYGYTF	TGTGCCACCAGCAGCATACAGGGGACCGGATTAGACTATGGCTACACCTTC
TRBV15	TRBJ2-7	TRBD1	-	CATSRKTGIGEQYF	TGTGCCACCAGCAGGAAGACAGGGATAGGCGAGCAGTACTTC
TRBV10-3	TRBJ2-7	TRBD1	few	CAISEDQWADRGDYEQYF	TGTGCCATCAGTGAGGATCAGTGGGCTGACAGGGGGGACTACGAGCAGTACTTC
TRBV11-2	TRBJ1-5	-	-	CASSQIGDFQSNQPQHF	TGTGCCAGCAGCCAAATTGGGGATTTCCAGAGCAATCAGCCCCAGCATTTT
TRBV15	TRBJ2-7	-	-	CATSPTGGTTDQYF	TGTGCCACCAGCCCCACCGGCGGGACGACTGACCAGTACTTC
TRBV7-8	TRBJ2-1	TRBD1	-	CASSLELPDRGGREQFF	TGTGCCAGCAGCTTAGAGTTACCGGACAGGGGTGGTAGGGAGCAGTTCTTC
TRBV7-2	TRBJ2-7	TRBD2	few	CASSLTPRASGRDEQYF	TGTGCCAGCAGCTTAACCCCCCGGGCTAGCGGGAGGGACGAGCAGTACTTC
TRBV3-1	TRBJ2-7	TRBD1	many	CASSQETRTGSYEQYF	TGTGCCAGCAGCCAAGAGACAAGGACAGGGTCCTACGAGCAGTACTTC
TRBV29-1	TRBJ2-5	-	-	CSVRALHETQYF	TGCAGCGTTCGGGCCCTCCACGAGACCCAGTACTTC
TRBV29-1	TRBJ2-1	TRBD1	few	CSVEDDVPGQGTKPYNEQFF	TGCAGCGTTGAAGATGATGTCCCGGGACAGGGGACTAAACCCTACAATGAGCAGTTCTTC
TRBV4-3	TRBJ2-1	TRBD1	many	CASSQANRGRAEQFF	TGCGCCAGCAGCCAAGCTAACAGGGGCCGGGCTGAGCAGTTCTTC
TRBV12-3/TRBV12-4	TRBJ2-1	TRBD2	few	CASSFTSGRAAEQFF	TGTGCCAGCAGTTTTACTAGCGGGAGGGCCGCTGAGCAGTTCTTC
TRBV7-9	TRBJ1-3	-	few	CASSLNGRGNPIYF	TGTGCCAGCAGCTTAAACGGTCGAGGAAACCCCATATATTTT
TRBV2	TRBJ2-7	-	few	CASSELVGGPHEQYF	TGTGCCAGCAGTGAATTGGTGGGGGGGCCTCACGAGCAGTACTTC
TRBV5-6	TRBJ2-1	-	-	CASSLTLRGRNEHFF	TGTGCCAGCAGCTTAACCCTGCGGGGGCGGAATGAGCATTTCTTC
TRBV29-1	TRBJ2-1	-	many	CSVGVLQGSSYNEQFF	TGCAGCGTTGGGGTTCTACAGGGAAGCTCCTACAATGAGCAGTTCTTC
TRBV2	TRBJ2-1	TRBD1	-	CASSVDRGSWNEQFF	TGTGCCAGCAGTGTGGACAGGGGGTCGTGGAATGAGCAGTTCTTC
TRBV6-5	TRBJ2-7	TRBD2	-	CASSYSHHRLAGPYEQYF	TGTGCCAGCAGTTACTCCCACCATCGACTAGCGGGACCCTACGAGCAGTACTTC
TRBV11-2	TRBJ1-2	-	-	CAGSLGHQAHTF	TGTGCCGGCAGCTTAGGGCACCAAGCCCACACCTTC
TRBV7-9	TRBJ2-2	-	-	CASSYLGLNTGELFF	TGTGCCAGCAGCTACTTGGGGCTGAACACCGGGGAGCTGTTTTTT
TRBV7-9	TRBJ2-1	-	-	CASTKGQGGFGNEQFF	TGTGCCAGCACCAAAGGGCAGGGAGGTTTCGGCAATGAGCAGTTCTTC
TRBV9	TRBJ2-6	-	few	CASSVLRAGTNVLTF	TGTGCCAGCAGCGTATTAAGGGCAGGAACCAACGTCCTGACTTTC
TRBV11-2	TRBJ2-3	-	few	CASSLGPGITDTQYF	TGTGCCAGCAGCTTAGGCCCAGGGATCACAGATACGCAGTATTTT
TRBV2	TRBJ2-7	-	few	CASTITGPPYEQYF	TGTGCCAGCACCATAACAGGGCCCCCCTACGAGCAGTACTTC
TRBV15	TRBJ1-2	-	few	CATQRIGYGYTF	TGTGCCACCCAGCGGATTGGCTATGGCTACACCTTC
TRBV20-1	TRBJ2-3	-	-	CSARDLRYTQYF	TGCAGTGCTAGAGATCTAAGGTATACGCAGTATTTT
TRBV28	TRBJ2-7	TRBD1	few	CASSPWTGNFEQYF	TGTGCCAGCAGTCCGTGGACAGGGAACTTCGAGCAGTACTTC
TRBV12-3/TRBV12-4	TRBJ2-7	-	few	CASLGHPTYEQYF	TGTGCCAGTTTAGGACACCCGACCTACGAGCAGTACTTC
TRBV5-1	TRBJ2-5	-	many	CASSLGYETQYF	TGCGCCAGCAGCTTGGGGTACGAGACCCAGTACTTC
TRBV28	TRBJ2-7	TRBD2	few	CASSWDYQEGAWEQYF	TGTGCCAGCAGTTGGGACTATCAGGAAGGGGCCTGGGAGCAGTACTTC